The present TCR beta chain was sequenced within a study of blood T cell repertoires in COVID-19 (TCRdb year 2020). In terms of the full investigation: Samples covering the acute and convalescent phases of COVID-19 were provided by collaborators in the United States, Italy and Spain. The sample metadata nearly always contained a de-identified subject ID, COVID-19 status, age in years and sex. The repertoires were released in a freely available public database intended as a resource for research on the immune response to SARS-CoV-2. Where available, HLA class I and class II types were obtained from metadata supplied by the sample provider rather than from assay-based typing. Samples came from the ongoing ImmuneRACE study (first 160 participants) plus 1,254 subjects from 6 global collaborators. Deeply sampled blood TCRbeta repertoires from subjects exposed to, actively infected with, or recovered from COVID-19 were included in the dataset. The material from the prospective study consisted of cDNA or gDNA derived from T cells, B-cell-depleted T cells, or PBMCs. The paper's findings and limits, for the study overall: The quantity of clinical and demographic metadata differed by source and by participant and was supplied without curation.

TCRbeta CDR3 regions were amplified from genomic DNA using the immunoSEQ Assay, a bias-controlled multiplex PCR. The original methods were these. The number of nucleated cells in each sample was estimated by amplification of reference gene primers within the assay. To quantify the absolute abundance of each unique TCRbeta CDR3 rearrangement, sequence reads were collapsed and filtered. For each sample, productive Simpson clonality was calculated by taking the square root of Simpson's diversity index across productive rearrangements. Drawn from immuneACCESS, this table holds only the in-frame rearrangements with V and J called that TCRdb kept. Clones are partly lost; checked studies trace under half to an unresolved V gene and leave the rest unexplained. Clone size and V and J calls were adopted from that table, with D and trimming inferred from the DNA. This sample has over 600,000 clones in its table, and about 90% of those were observed once. The ten largest clones take up more than 0.25% of the sample.

Collaborating institutions collected whole blood in K2EDTA tubes following their own protocols. Collaborator samples were shipped for TCRbeta analysis as frozen whole blood, isolated PBMCs, or DNA extracted from either sample type. The CDR3 sequence holds 12 residues, the cysteine and phenylalanine included. Just the 36-base CDR3 DNA is kept, in frame starting at base 1. Sequences KGHSH (CDR1) and LQKENI (CDR2) are obtained from the germline V gene. At the junction V is shortened by 6 bases and J by 9 bases, with 14 bases in between. Note on this clone: Its antigen target is currently unknown. No qualities accompany the bases; no much larger clone lies one base away.

Sequencing input: peripheral blood. The chain is made from TRBV18 and TRBJ1-1; no D segment can be confidently identified. This TCR was recovered from a woman aged 18-35 years with acute or convalescent COVID-19. The CDR3 sequence is CASSQDVHQAFF. In nucleotides, the sequence is TGTGCCAGCTCCCAGGATGTGCATCAAGCTTTCTTT.